The rows below give T cell receptor beta chains drawn from one sample of a study of Graves' ophthalmopathy and Graves' hyperthyroidism. TCRdb passed the multiplex PCR reads through MiXCR, listing each CDR3 protein once. The sample shows roughly 400,000 distinct CDR3 sequences, roughly 17% of them seen only once. Sample: peripheral blood. These receptors all stem from an adult woman with stable Graves' hyperthyroidism. Both conserved end residues are part of each CDR3. The order of the fields is CDR3 protein, CDR3 length, V gene, D gene. D genes are given only for firm matches.

CDR3aa: CASSQTGGDNQPQHF; len: 15; v_gene: TRBV12-3/TRBV12-4; d_gene: TRBD1
CDR3aa: CASSQEGDYQETQYF; len: 15; v_gene: TRBV3-1; d_gene: .
CDR3aa: CASSERTAPYEQYF; len: 14; v_gene: TRBV6-1; d_gene: .
CDR3aa: CASEAGGRQETQYF; len: 14; v_gene: TRBV6-1; d_gene: TRBD1
CDR3aa: CASGTGFTEAFF; len: 12; v_gene: TRBV6-2/TRBV6-3; d_gene: TRBD1
CDR3aa: CASGGTEGQPQHF; len: 13; v_gene: TRBV10-1; d_gene: TRBD1
CDR3aa: CASSYRTGGDDGYTF; len: 15; v_gene: TRBV19; d_gene: TRBD1
CDR3aa: CASSPNGGGGQETQYF; len: 16; v_gene: TRBV19; d_gene: .
CDR3aa: CASSAGDSGNTIYF; len: 14; v_gene: TRBV9; d_gene: .
CDR3aa: CASSLVRYTDAFF; len: 13; v_gene: TRBV28; d_gene: .
CDR3aa: CASLGLRGSGELFF; len: 14; v_gene: TRBV27; d_gene: .
CDR3aa: CASRGEWDNTEAFF; len: 14; v_gene: TRBV25-1; d_gene: .
CDR3aa: CASSYQGNTGELFF; len: 14; v_gene: TRBV11-2; d_gene: .
CDR3aa: CASSPGVGAYEQYF; len: 14; v_gene: TRBV3-1; d_gene: .
CDR3aa: CASSYHKVEGYTF; len: 13; v_gene: TRBV6-5; d_gene: .